What follows are 26 T cell receptor beta chains derived from one specimen sequenced in a study of radiation and T cells in renal cell carcinoma. Sequenced by immunoSEQ multiplex PCR; TCRdb stores in-frame clones only, minus some. The repertoire holds around 170,000 clones, with around 90% as singletons. Indicated time point: blood 4 weeks post-SBRT, at nephrectomy. Treatment reported: 15 Gy SBRT to primary tumor, nephrectomy 4 weeks later. The sample was blood, taken from a patient whose treatment included radiotherapy and nephrectomy. These receptors were obtained from a woman between 50 and 59 years old with renal cell carcinoma.

This chain links TRBV5-1 with TRBJ2-5; 9 bases are shared with TRBD1. V was clipped by 4 bases and J by 0 bases; unmatched bases: 7. CDR1 SGHRS and CDR2 YFSETQ come from the germline V gene. This CDR3 is 16 amino acids long. DNA for the CDR3: TGCGCCAGCAGCCTGGGGACAGGGACTTACCAAGAGACCCAGTACTTC. As protein: CASSLGTGTYQETQYF.

V gene TRBV4-2 combines with J gene TRBJ2-7; 7 bases agree with TRBD2. The CDR3 runs 15 residues. The J segment lost 3 bases and the V segment lost 1 base, leaving 6 bases of the junction unmatched. CDR1 is LGHNA and CDR2 is YNFKEQ in the germline V gene. DNA for the CDR3: TGTGCCAGCAGCCAAGGAGCGGGGAATCTCTACGAGCAGTACTTC. It encodes CASSQGAGNLYEQYF.

This chain uses TRBV4-3 with TRBJ1-2; a possible D gene is TRBD1 (6 bases). V was cut by 1 base and J by 6 bases, with 18 bases left in between. The CDR3 consists of 16 residues. The germline V gene has CDR1 LGHNA and CDR2 YSLEER. The CDR3 protein is CASSQATGRGSHGYTF. As DNA, the CDR3 is TGCGCCAGCAGCCAAGCAACAGGGAGGGGATCTCATGGCTACACCTTC.

This chain links TRBV5-1 with TRBJ2-3, with 9 nucleotides matching TRBD2. V gave up 0 bases and J gave up 5 bases; unmatched junction bases: 7. The CDR3 contains 16 residues. Germline assignment: CDR1 SGHRS and CDR2 YFSETQ. The CDR3 protein is CASSLGSGGRVDTQYF. In DNA form, the CDR3 reads TGCGCCAGCAGCTTGGGAAGCGGGGGGAGAGTAGATACGCAGTATTTT.

J is TRBJ2-1 and V is TRBV4-2, with 8 bases fitting TRBD1. There are 16 residues in the CDR3. Trimming cost V 1 base and J 7 bases; bases outside gene matches: 9. The germline V gene encodes CDR1 LGHNA and CDR2 YNFKEQ. In DNA, the CDR3 is TGTGCCAGCAGCCAAGGAGACAGGGGTTGGTGGAATGAGCAGTTCTTC. Protein sequence: CASSQGDRGWWNEQFF.

Of note for this clone: This sample also contains other DNA sequences that code for the same CDR3. The chain uses TRBV9 and TRBJ2-3; D gene uncertain. From germline, CDR1 is SGDLS and CDR2 YYNGEE. The length of the CDR3 is 12 residues. V shed 0 bases and J shed 3 bases, with 2 bases lying between them. CDR3 loop: CASSVGTDTQYF. The DNA of the CDR3 is TGTGCCAGCAGCGTAGGGACAGATACGCAGTATTTT.

The chain joins TRBV7-2 to TRBJ2-1, with TRBD2 matching over 10 bases. The CDR3 has 17 amino acids. With V trimmed by 4 bases and J by 7 bases, 13 bases remained unmatched. Germline CDR1 reads SGHTA; CDR2 reads FQGNSA. Here the CDR3 reads CASSSPISGGLNNEQFF. CDR3 DNA sequence: TGTGCCAGCAGCTCTCCCATTAGCGGGGGGCTAAATAATGAGCAGTTCTTC.

This clone was observed once. The rearrangement uses TRBV6-5 and TRBJ2-3; perhaps TRBD2 as D (5 bases). The CDR3 is 10 amino acids. Per the germline V gene, CDR1 is MNHEY and CDR2 is SVGAGI. The V gene lost 2 bases and the J gene lost 11 bases, with 5 bases spanning the gap. CDR3 bases: TGTGCCAGCAGTTACGGAGGGCAGTATTTT. This gives the protein CASSYGGQYF.

The genes are TRBV6-1 and TRBJ1-2; a possible D gene is TRBD1 (6 bases). The germline V gene has CDR1 MNHNS and CDR2 SASEGT. Trimming removed 9 bases at V and 5 bases at J, with 19 bases between. The CDR3 is 14 amino acids. The chain's CDR3 is CASILQGRGYGYTF. The CDR3 DNA reads as TGTGCCAGTATACTTCAGGGGCGTGGGTATGGCTACACCTTC.

This rearrangement joins TRBV28 to TRBJ1-6, with a weak D call TRBD1 (5 bases). Trimming shortened V by 7 bases and J by 8 bases, and 18 bases separated the two germline ends. This CDR3 has 15 residues. The V gene's germline CDR1 is MDHEN and CDR2 SYDVKM. CDR3 sequence (DNA): TGTGCCAGCACCAAACCTCGGGGGTCCCATTCACCCCTCCACTTT. This codes for CASTKPRGSHSPLHF.

This sequence joins TRBV6-1 and TRBJ1-5, with no clear D. Between the trimmed V and J ends, which lost 2 bases and 5 bases, there was a span of 10 bases. This CDR3 spans 14 amino acids. The germline gives CDR1 MNHNS, CDR2 SASEGT. The CDR3 DNA follows: TGTGCCAGCAGTGAATGGGGAGACGATCAGCCCCAGCATTTT. It codes for CASSEWGDDQPQHF.

The chain couples TRBV5-1 to TRBJ2-7; 10 positions agree with TRBD1. The CDR3 spans 15 residues. V shed 2 bases, J shed 5 bases, and the junction held 7 bases outside the gene matches. The germline gives CDR1 SGHRS, CDR2 YFSETQ. CDR3 sequence (DNA): TGCGCCAGCAGCTTTACCGGGACAGGGGTCGACGAGCAGTACTTC. Protein product: CASSFTGTGVDEQYF.

The chain employs TRBV9 and TRBJ1-1; D unclear. V dropped 4 bases and J dropped 1 base, with 17 bases sitting between them. CDR1 SGDLS and CDR2 YYNGEE come from the germline V gene. The CDR3 extends over 16 amino acids. The DNA for the CDR3 is TGTGCCAGCAGCCTCCAGGAGCCGGGAAGGAACACTGAAGCTTTCTTT. Translation: CASSLQEPGRNTEAFF.

The rearrangement links TRBV9 to TRBJ1-3; D gene uncertain. This CDR3 is 14 amino acids long. Germline V gene lookup returns CDR1 SGDLS and CDR2 YYNGEE. V lost 3 bases and J 1 base, leaving 8 bases between the germline ends. CDR3 DNA: TGTGCCAGCAGCGCTTCGGGATCTGGAAACACCATATATTTT. Translating gives CASSASGSGNTIYF.

As to this clone: At the DNA level, this CDR3 is encoded by other sequences in the same sample as well. CDR3 in amino acids: CASSGDGYEQYF. In nucleotides, the CDR3 is TGTGCCAGCAGTGGGGACGGCTACGAGCAGTACTTC. The chain uses TRBV9 and TRBJ2-7, with D perhaps matching TRBD1 or TRBD2 (5 bases each). Per the germline V gene, CDR1 is SGDLS and CDR2 is YYNGEE. This CDR3 has 12 amino acids. V was clipped by 5 bases and J by 3 bases, with 9 bases between them. Drawing the rest from reference TRBV9 and TRBJ2-7, the complete variable domain is DSGVTQTPKHLITATGQRVTLRCSPRSGDLSVYWYQQSLDQGLQFLIQYYNGEERAKGNILERFSAQQFPDLHSELNLSSLELGDSALYFCASSGDGYEQYFGPGTRLTVT.

This chain uses TRBV7-2 with TRBJ1-2; D possibly corresponds to TRBD1 (5 bases). The CDR3 consists of 14 residues. Trimming pared 3 bases from V and 5 bases from J, leaving 13 bases between. From germline, CDR1 is SGHTA and CDR2 FQGNSA. The DNA of the CDR3 is TGTGCCAGCAGCTTGGGGGTATTAGTATATGGCTACACCTTC. Amino acid sequence: CASSLGVLVYGYTF.

The rearrangement links TRBV5-1 to TRBJ2-1; D is undetermined. Germline V gene data show CDR1 as SGHRS and CDR2 as YFSETQ. V was shortened by 7 bases and J by 0 bases, with 11 bases between the two germline ends. The CDR3 totals 14 residues. CDR3 sequence (DNA): TGCGCCAGCGCCTCGGAGAGCTCCTACAATGAGCAGTTCTTC. Its protein is CASASESSYNEQFF.

The chain has TRBV2 and TRBJ1-5, with TRBD1 matching over 8 bases. Germline loops: CDR1 SNHLY, CDR2 FYNNEI. The CDR3 has 15 amino acids. V lost 5 bases, J lost 7 bases, and 10 bases stayed unmatched. The CDR3, as DNA: TGTGCCAGCAGTCTATCGACAGGGACAGGACAGCCCCAGCATTTT. Protein: CASSLSTGTGQPQHF.

Regarding this clone: The junction shows a germline mismatch at one end, possibly a read error. V usage is TRBV19 and J usage is TRBJ2-7, with 11 bases aligning to TRBD1. The CDR3 runs 16 residues. The germline CDR1 and CDR2 sequences are LNHDA and SQIVND (reference sequence). The CDR3 bases are TGTGCCAGTAGAGGACAGGGGGCCATATCGTCCTCCGAGCAGTACTTC. It translates to CASRGQGAISSSEQYF.

CDR3 DNA: TGCGCCAGCAGTGAATACAGGTCGCTAGGGAATTCACCCCTCCACTTT. It codes for CASSEYRSLGNSPLHF. The chain links TRBV10-1 to TRBJ1-6; D is possibly TRBD1 (5 bases). CDR1 and CDR2 from the germline V gene are WNHNN and SYGVQD (reference sequence). V lost 3 bases and J lost 7, with 16 bases in between. The CDR3 has 16 amino acids.

The J gene is TRBJ1-1, the V gene TRBV7-9; D possibly corresponds to TRBD1 (5 bases). Germline V gene data show CDR1 as SEHNR and CDR2 as FQNEAQ (reference sequence). The CDR3 runs 14 residues. V was shortened by 1 base and J by 5 bases, with 11 bases between the two germline ends. The CDR3 region is CASSLGGLVTEAFF. CDR3 coding DNA: TGTGCCAGCAGCTTAGGGGGGTTAGTGACTGAAGCTTTCTTT.

V is TRBV19 and J is TRBJ2-2, with D perhaps matching TRBD2 (6 bases). The CDR3 loop spans 16 amino acids. Germline V CDR1 and CDR2: LNHDA, SQIVND (reference sequence). V was trimmed by 8 bases and J by 3 bases, leaving 19 bases between them. The CDR3 spells CASRSLGGEDTGELFF. CDR3 coding DNA: TGTGCCAGTCGGAGTTTGGGGGGTGAGGACACCGGGGAGCTGTTTTTT.

The chain combines TRBV5-1 with TRBJ1-2; D might be TRBD1 (5 bases). Germline V gene lookup returns CDR1 SGHRS and CDR2 YFSETQ. The CDR3 spans 16 residues. V lost 2 bases and J lost 6, with 20 bases in between. The CDR3: CASSFLAGAGGDGYTF. The CDR3 DNA reads TGCGCCAGCAGCTTTCTTGCCGGGGCCGGAGGCGATGGCTACACCTTC.

The chain is built from TRBV7-9 and TRBJ2-2; TRBD2 matches at 8 bases. The CDR3 length is 17 residues. Per germline, CDR1 SEHNR and CDR2 FQNEAQ (reference sequence). Trimming cost V 5 bases and J 4 bases; bases outside gene matches: 12. CDR3 protein: CASSPSSAGGRTGELFF. CDR3 nucleotides: TGTGCCAGCAGCCCCTCCTCGGCGGGGGGTCGCACCGGGGAGCTGTTTTTT. The whole variable domain, filled in from reference TRBV7-9 and TRBJ2-2, reads DTGVSQNPRHKITKRGQNVTFRCDPISEHNRLYWYRQTLGQGPEFLTYFQNEAQLEKSRLLSDRFSAERPKGSFSTLEIQRTEQGDSAMYLCASSPSSAGGRTGELFFGEGSRLTVL.

As to this clone: Other DNA sequences within the sample encode an identical CDR3. This rearrangement joins TRBV5-1 to TRBJ1-4, with no clear D. The CDR3 contains 16 residues. Trimming removed 0 bases at V and 0 bases at J, with 9 bases between. Germline V gives CDR1 SGHRS, CDR2 YFSETQ. The CDR3 nucleotides are TGCGCCAGCAGCTTGGGCGGCTCCTCAACTAATGAAAAACTGTTTTTT. Amino acids: CASSLGGSSTNEKLFF. The whole variable domain, filled in from reference TRBV5-1 and TRBJ1-4, reads KAGVTQTPRYLIKTRGQQVTLSCSPISGHRSVSWYQQTPGQGLQFLFEYFSETQRNKGNFPGRFSGRQFSNSRSEMNVSTLELGDSALYLCASSLGGSSTNEKLFFGSGTQLSVL.

This clone was seen once. The V call is TRBV5-5, the J call TRBJ2-7; the D call may be TRBD1 or TRBD2 (5 bases each). This CDR3 spans 14 amino acids. Germline CDR1 SGHKS, CDR2 YYEKEE (reference sequence). The germline V and J ends were trimmed by 0 bases and 3 bases, with 10 bases remaining between them. The CDR3 DNA follows: TGTGCCAGCAGCTTGGATCGGGGCTACTACGAGCAGTACTTC. This encodes CASSLDRGYYEQYF.